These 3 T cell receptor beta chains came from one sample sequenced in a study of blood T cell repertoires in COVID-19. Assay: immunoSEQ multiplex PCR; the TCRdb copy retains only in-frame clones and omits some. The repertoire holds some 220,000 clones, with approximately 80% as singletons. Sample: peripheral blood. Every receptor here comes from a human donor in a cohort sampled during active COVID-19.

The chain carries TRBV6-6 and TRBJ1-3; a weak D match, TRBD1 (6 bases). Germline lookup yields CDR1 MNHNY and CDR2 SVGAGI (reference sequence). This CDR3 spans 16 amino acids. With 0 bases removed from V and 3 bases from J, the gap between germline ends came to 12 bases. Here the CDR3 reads CASSYSPGAIGNTIYF. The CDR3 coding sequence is TGTGCCAGCAGTTACTCTCCAGGGGCCATTGGAAACACCATATATTTT.

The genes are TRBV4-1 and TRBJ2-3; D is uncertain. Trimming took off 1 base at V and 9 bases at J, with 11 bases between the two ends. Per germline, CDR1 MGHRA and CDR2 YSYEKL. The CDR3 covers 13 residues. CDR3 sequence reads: CASSQARGDTQYF. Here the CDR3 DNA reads TGCGCCAGCAGCCAAGCGCGAGGCGACACGCAGTATTTT.

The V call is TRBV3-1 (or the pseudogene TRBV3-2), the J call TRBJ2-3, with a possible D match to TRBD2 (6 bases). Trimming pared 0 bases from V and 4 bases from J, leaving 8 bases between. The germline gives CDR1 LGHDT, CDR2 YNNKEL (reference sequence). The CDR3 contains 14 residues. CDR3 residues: CASSQDGGADTQYF. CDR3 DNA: TGTGCCAGCAGCCAAGATGGCGGGGCAGATACGCAGTATTTT.